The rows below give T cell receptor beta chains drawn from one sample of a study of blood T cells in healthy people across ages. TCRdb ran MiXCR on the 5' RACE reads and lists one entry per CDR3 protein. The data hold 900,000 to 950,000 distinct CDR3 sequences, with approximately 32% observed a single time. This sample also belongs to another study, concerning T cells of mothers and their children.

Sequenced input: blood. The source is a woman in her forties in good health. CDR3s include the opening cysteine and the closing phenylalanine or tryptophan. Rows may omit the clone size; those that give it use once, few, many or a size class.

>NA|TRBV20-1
CSATGQGRTEAFF
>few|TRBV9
CASSGSVKGNEKLFF
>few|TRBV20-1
CSAQRSAGGGNEQFF
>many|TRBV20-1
CSASRTAASYEQYF
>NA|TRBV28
CASSFRGWGANVLTF
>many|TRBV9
CASSTWTAARDEQYF
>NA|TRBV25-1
CASRGTLDYNEQFF
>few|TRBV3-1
CASSQIYNEQFF
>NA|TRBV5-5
CASSLTDSYGQYF
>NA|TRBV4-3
CASSQEGTPRDEQYF
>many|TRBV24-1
CATSDNRDNGHGYTF
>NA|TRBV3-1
CASSPLRGGRGFGYTF
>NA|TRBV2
CASIPGRSSGAFF
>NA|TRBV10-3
CAISEEGLAGYEQYF
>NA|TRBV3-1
CASSQGRDYSYEQYF
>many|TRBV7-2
CASSLDLGLTYEQYF
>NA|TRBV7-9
CASIEGRTGSYEQYF
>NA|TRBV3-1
CAGSPDRAPWGEQYF
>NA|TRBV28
CAARIGGTSHQPQHF
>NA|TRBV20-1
CSASIGSLPETEAFF
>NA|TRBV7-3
CASSRDRDDYNEQFF
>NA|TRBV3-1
CASSQGWLSVGQSQETQYF
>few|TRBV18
CASSPRPDRVYEQYF
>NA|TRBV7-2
CASSLAYNYGYTF
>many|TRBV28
CASSFHAPGQTYEQYF
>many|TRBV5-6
CASSFMSSSGIQYF
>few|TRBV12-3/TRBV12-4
CASRRSGGRETQYF
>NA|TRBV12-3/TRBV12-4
CASSLDRRVTEQYF
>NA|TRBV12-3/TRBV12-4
CASSPTRTGPYEQYF
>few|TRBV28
CASRGTSRLQYF
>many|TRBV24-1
CATSDGDPRTFYEQYF